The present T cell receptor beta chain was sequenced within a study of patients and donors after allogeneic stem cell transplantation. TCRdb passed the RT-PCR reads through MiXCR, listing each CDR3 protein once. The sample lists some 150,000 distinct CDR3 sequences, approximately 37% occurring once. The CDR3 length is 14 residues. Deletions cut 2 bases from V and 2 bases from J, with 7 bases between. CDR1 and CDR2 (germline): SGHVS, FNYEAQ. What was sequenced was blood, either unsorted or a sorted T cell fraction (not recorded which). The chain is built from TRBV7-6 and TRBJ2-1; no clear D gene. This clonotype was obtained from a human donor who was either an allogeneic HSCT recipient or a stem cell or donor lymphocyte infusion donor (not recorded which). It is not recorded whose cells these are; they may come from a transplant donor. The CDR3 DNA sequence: TGTGCCAGCAGCTTAACACAGACCTACAATGAGCAGTTCTTC. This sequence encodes CASSLTQTYNEQFF.